This T cell receptor beta chain was captured by sequencing in a study of lung T cells in sarcoidosis with Löfgren's syndrome. This clonotype has ten or more counts. Its antigen is unknown. CDR3 length: 17 amino acids. Trimming at V came to 2 bases and at J to 2 bases, leaving 10 bases not matched to a gene. Germline loops: CDR1 SGHRS, CDR2 YFSETQ. One entry per CDR3 protein, called by TCRdb with MiXCR from the reads. The sample gives some 65,000 distinct CDR3 sequences, 21% of which show up once; approximately 2.4% is in the top ten. General study findings and limits: Löfgren's syndrome patients reportedly showed greatest TRAV12-1 and TRBV2 expansion versus controls. In alpha-beta pairs, TRAV12-1 favored TRBV2, and their CDR3s were homologous. Shared TRAV12-1 and TRBV2 CDR3 motifs across Löfgren's syndrome patients reportedly suggested public CD4+ TCRs.

The TCR was taken from a human donor with sarcoidosis (Löfgren's syndrome or another form), or a control subject (not recorded which). The chain couples TRBV5-1 to TRBJ2-3; 8 nucleotides line up with TRBD2. Sequencing was performed on CD4+ T cells from PBMCs. DNA of the CDR3: TGCGCCAGCAGCTTTCGAGGCGGGGGGCCACTCACAGATACGCAGTATTTT. Translated, it gives CASSFRGGGPLTDTQYF. The full variable domain, rest sourced from reference TRBV5-1 and TRBJ2-3, is KAGVTQTPRYLIKTRGQQVTLSCSPISGHRSVSWYQQTPGQGLQFLFEYFSETQRNKGNFPGRFSGRQFSNSRSEMNVSTLELGDSALYLCASSFRGGGPLTDTQYFGPGTRLTVL.